Following are 29 T cell receptor beta chains from one sample sequenced in a study of T cell responses to AZD1222 COVID-19 vaccine. Sequencing was performed with immunoSEQ multiplex PCR; in TCRdb, only in-frame clones are kept and a portion is missing. The table shows 72,000 or so clones, with 75% to 90% occurring only once. The sample in question was peripheral blood, obtained on day 0 of AZD1222 vaccination. Every receptor here comes from an adult in good health.

The chain recombines TRBV11-3 with TRBJ1-5; D not resolved. CDR3 length: 12 residues. Germline loops: CDR1 SGHNT, CDR2 YENEEA. With 5 bases removed from V and 7 bases from J, the gap between germline ends came to 9 bases. The CDR3 reads CASSLSDQPQHF. The CDR3 DNA reads as TGTGCCAGCAGCCTCTCAGACCAGCCCCAGCATTTT.

This rearrangement joins TRBV7-2 to TRBJ1-2; D gene ambiguous. CDR3 length: 16 residues. V dropped 0 bases and J dropped 5 bases, with 16 bases sitting between them. Germline V CDR1 and CDR2: SGHTA, FQGNSA. This CDR3 reads CASSLAFGLKNYGYTF. CDR3 sequence (DNA): TGTGCCAGCAGCTTAGCTTTTGGTTTGAAAAATTATGGCTACACCTTC.

This clone was seen a handful of times. The chain combines TRBV3-1 (or the pseudogene TRBV3-2) with TRBJ1-2; D gene uncertain. Looked up from germline, CDR1 is LGHDT and CDR2 is YNNKEL (reference sequence). The CDR3 extends over 12 amino acids. V shed 2 bases and J shed 8 bases, with 9 bases lying between them. The chain's CDR3 is CASSQLSGGYTF. CDR3 DNA: TGTGCCAGCAGCCAATTGTCGGGGGGCTACACCTTC.

The chain is built from TRBV21-1 and TRBJ2-3; no check of the table's D call, TRBD2, against the DNA was made. TRBV21-1 is termed a pseudogene. The CDR3 contains 13 residues. This CDR3 reads CASRSPSTDTQYF. The CDR3 DNA sequence: TGTGCCAGCAGGAGTCCCAGCACAGATACGCAGTATTTT.

The chain joins TRBV27 to TRBJ1-1; TRBD1 is a possible D gene (6 bases). Germline V gives CDR1 MNHEY, CDR2 SMNVEV (reference sequence). V was clipped by 4 bases and J by 4 bases, with 13 bases between them. The CDR3 covers 14 residues. CDR3 sequence reads: CASSYWGPATEAFF. In DNA form, the CDR3 reads TGTGCCAGCAGTTATTGGGGGCCGGCCACTGAAGCTTTCTTT.

This chain uses TRBV24-1 with TRBJ2-5, with 10 bases identical to TRBD1. Germline V gene sequence: CDR1 KGHDR, CDR2 SFDVKD. The CDR3 sequence is 16 residues long. Germline trimming cut 1 base from V and 5 bases from J; bases unmatched to any gene: 6. CDR3 DNA sequence: TGTGCCACCAGTGATTTAGTGGACAGGGGGATTGAGACCCAGTACTTC. This sequence encodes CATSDLVDRGIETQYF.

The chain combines TRBV7-2 with TRBJ1-6, with a weak D call TRBD1 (6 bases). This CDR3 has 14 amino acids. V lost 5 bases and J 8 bases, leaving 13 bases between the germline ends. Germline V gives CDR1 SGHTA, CDR2 FQGNSA. For the CDR3, the DNA is TGTGCCAGCAGCGCACAGGGATGGGATTCACCCCTCCACTTT. Translation gives CASSAQGWDSPLHF.

The V gene is TRBV4-1, the J gene TRBJ1-4; D gene ambiguous. This CDR3 has 16 amino acids. From germline, CDR1 is MGHRA and CDR2 YSYEKL. Trimming shortened V by 2 bases and J by 0 bases, and 10 bases separated the two germline ends. The CDR3 DNA is TGCGCCAGCAGCCAACGGTCTCTCCCAACTAATGAAAAACTGTTTTTT. Translation: CASSQRSLPTNEKLFF.

The rearrangement uses TRBV7-3 and TRBJ1-1; 7 bases are shared with TRBD1. Trimming at V came to 5 bases and at J to 6 bases, leaving 6 bases not matched to a gene. The CDR3 has 13 residues. The V gene's germline CDR1 is SGHTA and CDR2 FQGTGA. CDR3 in DNA: TGTGCCAGCAGCCCAGACAGGGACTCTGAAGCTTTCTTT. This encodes CASSPDRDSEAFF.

The gene calls are TRBV19 and TRBJ1-5; no clear D. The CDR3 is made up of 14 amino acids. Per the germline V gene, CDR1 is LNHDA and CDR2 is SQIVND (reference sequence). Trimming took off 5 bases at V and 3 bases at J, with 11 bases between the two ends. The CDR3 sequence is CASSATRANQPQHF. CDR3 sequence (DNA): TGTGCCAGTAGTGCTACAAGGGCCAATCAGCCCCAGCATTTT. Complete variable domain (other parts from reference TRBV19 and TRBJ1-5): DGGITQSPKYLFRKEGQNVTLSCEQNLNHDAMYWYRQDPGQGLRLIYYSQIVNDFQKGDIAEGYSVSREKKESFPLTVTSAQKNPTAFYLCASSATRANQPQHFGDGTRLSIL.

Only a few counts were recorded for this clone. The chain couples TRBV28 to TRBJ1-2, with 7 nucleotides matching TRBD1. From germline, CDR1 is MDHEN and CDR2 SYDVKM. J was trimmed by 0 bases and V by 3 bases; bases with no gene match: 4. This CDR3 is built from 15 residues. The CDR3 loop is CASSFQGGTNYGYTF. The CDR3 DNA reads TGTGCCAGCAGTTTCCAGGGGGGGACTAACTATGGCTACACCTTC.

The genes are TRBV5-5 and TRBJ1-6, with 8 bases that match TRBD1. Germline loops: CDR1 SGHKS, CDR2 YYEKEE (reference sequence). The CDR3 contains 17 residues. J gave up 9 bases and V 0 bases, and 11 bases lay outside the gene matches. CDR3 nucleotide sequence: TGTGCCAGCAGCTTGGCCCTCATGACAGGGACAGGTTCACCCCTCCACTTT. Amino acid sequence: CASSLALMTGTGSPLHF.

This chain joins TRBV28 and TRBJ2-3, with TRBD1 identical over 8 bases. V was clipped by 7 bases and J by 6 bases; unmatched bases: 9. This CDR3 has 14 residues. Germline V gene sequence: CDR1 MDHEN, CDR2 SYDVKM. In DNA form, the CDR3 reads TGTGCCAGCACCGGACCGACAGGGGAGGATACGCAGTATTTT. Protein: CASTGPTGEDTQYF.

The CDR3 DNA is TGTGCCAGTACCCCTAGCGGGACACACGATGAGCAGTTCTTC. Its protein product is CASTPSGTHDEQFF. The gene calls are TRBV19 and TRBJ2-1, with 9 bases lining up with TRBD2. The CDR3 extends over 14 amino acids. Germline V gives CDR1 LNHDA, CDR2 SQIVND (reference sequence). V lost 7 bases and J lost 8; bases outside the gene matches: 9.

The chain links TRBV19 to TRBJ2-6, with 8 bases lining up with TRBD1. Unmatched junction bases numbered 7, after V lost 7 bases and J lost 2 bases. This CDR3 is 16 amino acids long. Germline V gene data show CDR1 as LNHDA and CDR2 as SQIVND (reference sequence). The CDR3 DNA reads TGTGCCAGTATAGAACAGGGGGTAACTGGGGCCAACGTCCTGACTTTC. Translating it yields CASIEQGVTGANVLTF.

This chain uses TRBV6-5 with TRBJ1-4; tentative D call: TRBD1 (5 bases). Germline CDR1 MNHEY, CDR2 SVGAGI. The length of the CDR3 is 15 residues. V lost 4 bases and J lost 2, with 11 bases in between. CDR3 sequence: CASSSPGKTNEKLFF. The CDR3 nucleotides are TGTGCCAGCAGTTCTCCAGGGAAGACTAATGAAAAACTGTTTTTT.

The rearrangement uses TRBV28 and TRBJ2-5; 8 bases map to TRBD1. Per germline, CDR1 MDHEN and CDR2 SYDVKM. The V and J ends lost 6 bases and 0 bases, in that order; junction bases with no gene match: 6. CDR3 length: 15 residues. CDR3 protein: CASRDGQGYQETQYF. CDR3 nucleotides: TGTGCCAGCAGAGACGGACAGGGCTACCAAGAGACCCAGTACTTC.

DNA for the CDR3: TGTGCCAGCAGTCCCCGTCCTTCTGGGGCCAACGTCCTGACTTTC. It yields the protein CASSPRPSGANVLTF. The gene calls are TRBV6-5 and TRBJ2-6, with D unresolved. V shed 5 bases and J shed 1 base, with 9 bases lying between them. The length of the CDR3 is 15 residues. Germline loops: CDR1 MNHEY, CDR2 SVGAGI.

The gene calls are TRBV4-1 and TRBJ1-1, with D perhaps TRBD1 (5 bases). CDR3 size: 15 residues. Germline CDR1 MGHRA, CDR2 YSYEKL. Trimming left V 0 bases short and J 3 bases short, with 11 bases between. This CDR3 is CASSQDTGTHTEAFF. Here the CDR3 DNA reads TGCGCCAGCAGCCAAGATACCGGGACCCACACTGAAGCTTTCTTT.

The rearrangement links TRBV19 to TRBJ2-3; D not resolved. The CDR3 contains 16 residues. V shed 3 bases and J shed 0 bases, with 13 bases lying between them. CDR1 and CDR2 from the germline V gene are LNHDA and SQIVND (reference sequence). CDR3 region: CASSIISTTSTDTQYF. The CDR3, as DNA: TGTGCCAGTAGTATCATCAGTACCACTAGCACAGATACGCAGTATTTT.

The chain links TRBV19 to TRBJ2-3; 7 bases match TRBD2. With 5 bases clipped from V and 6 bases from J, the junction kept 8 bases outside the gene matches. The CDR3 loop spans 14 amino acids. CDR1 is LNHDA and CDR2 is SQIVND in the germline V gene (reference sequence). The CDR3 reads CASSPERDRDTQYF. The CDR3 DNA is TGTGCCAGTAGTCCGGAGCGGGATCGGGATACGCAGTATTTT.

This clone showed up just once. The chain has TRBV28 and TRBJ2-1; 7 positions agree with TRBD2. V was clipped by 11 bases and J by 5 bases; unmatched bases: 6. The CDR3 runs to 12 residues. Germline-derived CDR1 and CDR2 are MDHEN and SYDVKM. CDR3 sequence (DNA): TGTGCCGGGGGACTACAGGACAATGAGCAGTTCTTC. Amino acids: CAGGLQDNEQFF.

The CDR3 sequence: CASSHLVRGANTGELFF. CDR3 in DNA: TGTGCCAGCAGCCACCTCGTGAGGGGGGCTAACACCGGGGAGCTGTTTTTT. The rearrangement uses TRBV14 and TRBJ2-2; D is tentatively TRBD1 or TRBD2 (6 bases each). CDR1 is SGHDN and CDR2 is FVKESK in the germline V gene. The CDR3 sequence is 17 residues long. The V gene lost 3 bases and the J gene lost 2 bases, with 16 bases spanning the gap.

The chain links TRBV6-2 or TRBV6-3 to TRBJ1-6; D gene uncertain. The CDR3 spans 17 residues. In germline, CDR1 is MNHEY, CDR2 SVGEGT. The ends were cut back, 6 bases at V and 4 bases at J, with 19 bases in the middle. CDR3 amino acids: CASSPPGVDMYNSPLHF. In DNA, the CDR3 is TGTGCCAGCAGCCCTCCCGGAGTCGACATGTATAATTCACCCCTCCACTTT.

CDR3: CASSSGTGVGYTF. The CDR3 nucleotides are TGTGCCAGCAGTTCGGGAACAGGGGTTGGCTACACCTTC. The chain has TRBV9 and TRBJ1-2; 7 nucleotides align to TRBD1. Germline CDR1 and CDR2: SGDLS and YYNGEE. The V and J ends lost 5 bases and 7 bases, in that order; junction bases with no gene match: 8. The length of the CDR3 is 13 residues.

The chain is built from TRBV7-8 and TRBJ2-7, with TRBD1 identical over 10 bases. CDR3 size: 14 residues. Germline CDR1 and CDR2: SGHVS and FQNEAQ. The V segment lost 7 bases and the J segment 5 bases; nucleotides outside the gene matches: 8. CDR3 sequence: CASKIRQGADEQYF. The CDR3 DNA follows: TGTGCCAGCAAGATAAGACAGGGGGCGGACGAGCAGTACTTC.

As DNA, the CDR3 is TGCGCCAGCAGCTCACAGGGAGCCTATGGCTACACCTTC. The encoded protein is CASSSQGAYGYTF. J is TRBJ1-2 and V is TRBV5-1; tentative D call: TRBD1 (6 bases). V was pared by 3 bases and J by 4 bases, with 10 bases between. The germline gives CDR1 SGHRS, CDR2 YFSETQ. The CDR3 has 13 amino acids.

The chain recombines TRBV10-2 with TRBJ2-7, with D unresolved. The CDR3 runs to 15 residues. Looked up from germline, CDR1 is WSHSY and CDR2 is SAAADI. Between the trimmed V and J ends, which lost 4 bases and 9 bases, there was a span of 22 bases. The CDR3 spells CASSGTDEKWMGQYF. The CDR3 nucleotides read TGCGCCAGCAGTGGAACAGACGAAAAGTGGATGGGGCAGTACTTC.

This rearrangement joins TRBV5-1 to TRBJ1-1, with D hard to call. The germline V gene has CDR1 SGHRS and CDR2 YFSETQ. Trimming pared 4 bases from V and 0 bases from J, leaving 10 bases between. CDR3 size: 14 residues. CDR3 in amino acids: CASSLGQVNTEAFF. As DNA, the CDR3 is TGCGCCAGCAGCCTTGGGCAGGTGAACACTGAAGCTTTCTTT. Variable domain in full (rest from reference TRBV5-1 and TRBJ1-1): KAGVTQTPRYLIKTRGQQVTLSCSPISGHRSVSWYQQTPGQGLQFLFEYFSETQRNKGNFPGRFSGRQFSNSRSEMNVSTLELGDSALYLCASSLGQVNTEAFFGQGTRLTVV.